The 9 T cell receptor beta chains listed next were all sequenced from one sample in a study of T cell changes during pregnancy in multiple sclerosis. Libraries were prepared by immunoSEQ multiplex PCR; TCRdb keeps only in-frame clonotypes and omits some of them. Of tens of thousands of clones listed, 93% were seen once; the top ten hold about 2.6%. The specimen comprised CD8+ T cells from peripheral blood mononuclear cells, sampled in the third trimester of pregnancy. The receptors shown here come from a female donor with multiple sclerosis, enrolled in a pregnancy study.

V is TRBV4-2 and J is TRBJ2-7; 7 positions agree with TRBD1. With V trimmed by 0 bases and J by 5 bases, 7 bases remained unmatched. The CDR3 is made up of 15 amino acids. CDR1 and CDR2 from the germline V gene are LGHNA and YNFKEQ. CDR3 DNA: TGTGCCAGCAGCCAAGAGGAGACAGGGTCGGACGAGCAGTACTTC. It encodes CASSQEETGSDEQYF.

CDR3 DNA sequence: TGTGCCAGCAGTGATGGTCTAGCGCGGTATTTT. It is translated as CASSDGLARYF. This chain joins TRBV2 and TRBJ2-3; a weak D match, TRBD2 (6 bases). V was pared by 3 bases and J by 14 bases, with 12 bases between. Germline assignment: CDR1 SNHLY and CDR2 FYNNEI. This CDR3 is 11 amino acids long.

The chain combines TRBV30 with TRBJ2-1; 11 bases match TRBD2. CDR1 GTSNPN and CDR2 SVGIG come from the germline V gene (reference sequence). The CDR3 consists of 15 residues. Trimming removed 6 bases from V and 8 bases from J; junction bases left unmatched: 12. The CDR3 DNA follows: TGTGCCTGCTCTGAACTAGCGGGAGCTGGAGATGAGCAGTTCTTC. Protein: CACSELAGAGDEQFF.

V and J are TRBV19 and TRBJ2-7; 11 bases map to TRBD2. The CDR3 runs 15 residues. CDR1 and CDR2 from the germline V gene are LNHDA and SQIVND (reference sequence). Trimming removed 6 bases from V and 3 bases from J; junction bases left unmatched: 7. The CDR3 bases are TGTGCCAGTAGCCCTGCCGGGACTAGCGGCTACGAGCAGTACTTC. It translates to CASSPAGTSGYEQYF. Complete variable domain (other parts from reference TRBV19 and TRBJ2-7): DGGITQSPKYLFRKEGQNVTLSCEQNLNHDAMYWYRQDPGQGLRLIYYSQIVNDFQKGDIAEGYSVSREKKESFPLTVTSAQKNPTAFYLCASSPAGTSGYEQYFGPGTRLTVT.

V is TRBV5-8 and J is TRBJ2-7; 8 nucleotides match TRBD1. Losses at the gene ends were 2 bases for V and 5 bases for J; bases not matched to a gene: 6. The CDR3 is made up of 14 amino acids. Germline-derived CDR1 and CDR2 are SGHTS and YDEGEE. The CDR3, as DNA: TGTGCCAGCAGCTTCGGACAGGGCAGCCACGAGCAGTACTTC. This encodes CASSFGQGSHEQYF.

The J gene is TRBJ1-1, the V gene TRBV27; D perhaps matches TRBD1 (6 bases). CDR3 length: 14 amino acids. V gave up 5 bases and J gave up 6 bases, with 16 bases separating them. Germline V gene lookup returns CDR1 MNHEY and CDR2 SMNVEV (reference sequence). The CDR3 DNA follows: TGTGCCAGCAGTCCCCTCACAGGGAGTTCTGAAGCTTTCTTT. Translated: CASSPLTGSSEAFF.

The chain joins TRBV11-1 to TRBJ2-1; tentatively, D is TRBD2 (5 bases). CDR3 length equals 13 residues. Trimming stripped 2 bases from V and 5 bases from J, with 7 bases between. CDR1 and CDR2 from the germline V gene are SGHAT and FQDESV (reference sequence). CDR3 region: CASSLREHNEQFF. The DNA for the CDR3 is TGTGCCAGCAGCTTACGGGAACACAATGAGCAGTTCTTC.

This chain links TRBV7-9 with TRBJ1-1; maybe TRBD1 (6 bases). The CDR3 totals 18 residues. Germline CDR1 and CDR2: SEHNR and FQNEAQ (reference sequence). The ends were cut back, 1 base at V and 1 base at J, with 19 bases in the middle. The CDR3 is CASSLGRGGSQKNTEAFF. The CDR3 DNA follows: TGTGCCAGCAGCTTAGGGAGGGGGGGCAGTCAAAAGAACACTGAAGCTTTCTTT.

Written as DNA, the CDR3 is TGTGCCAGCGCCAACGGTTACGCTGAAGCTTTCTTT. Residues: CASANGYAEAFF. J is TRBJ1-1 and V is TRBV5-6; D is undetermined. The CDR3 covers 12 residues. Looked up from germline, CDR1 is SGHDT and CDR2 is YYEEEE. The V end lost 7 bases, the J end lost 6 bases, and 13 bases lay between the germline ends.